This entry describes one T cell receptor beta chain. No antigen is known for it. The data stem from a study of T cell responses to AZD1222 COVID-19 vaccine. Study information: Pooled together were second doses at about 4 or about 12 weeks.

Libraries were prepared by immunoSEQ multiplex PCR; TCRdb keeps only in-frame clonotypes and omits some of them. Of roughly 150,000 clones listed, 90% to 95% were seen once; the top ten hold roughly 4.6%. General study results and limits: AZD1222 recipients seropositive at baseline numbered only 5 or 6. Females made up more of the donors, who were largely white British, and clonal diversity may have come out too low. The CD4 TCRs associated with vaccination extended across spike and predominated at 160-218 and 743-854.

This CDR3 comprises 13 residues. Between the trimmed V and J ends, which lost 2 bases and 10 bases, there was a span of 15 bases. Germline V gene sequence: CDR1 SGHDT, CDR2 YYEEEE. This rearrangement joins TRBV5-6 to TRBJ1-1; possible D gene TRBD1, 5 bases. Here the sequenced sample was peripheral blood, taken on day 0 of AZD1222 vaccination. The sequence was collected from an adult in good health. Here the CDR3 DNA reads TGTGCCAGCAGCTTTAGTGCAGGGAGTATAGCTTTCTTT. It translates to CASSFSAGSIAFF.